This is a list of T cell receptor beta chains from one sample in a study of read filtering for tumor transcriptome and immune sequencing. TCRdb fed the reads into MiXCR, producing one record per CDR3 protein. The table has under 60,000 distinct CDR3 sequences, approximately 18% seen once. What was sequenced was a population of CD138-negative cells sorted from bone marrow. The receptors come from a donor at least 40 years old with multiple myeloma. Each CDR3 is given with its conserved first and last residue. D genes are given only for firm matches. The size field is filled for only some rows; it gives once, few, many or a size class.

D gene	clone size	V gene	J gene	CDR3 DNA	CDR3 protein
.	many	TRBV5-1	TRBJ2-7	TGCGCCAGCAGCTTGGTCTCCTACGAGCAGTACTTC	CASSLVSYEQYF
.	many	TRBV19	TRBJ1-4	TGTGCCAGTAGAGCGGCAGGGGAGGGAAGAGAAAAACTGTTTTTT	CASRAAGEGREKLFF
.	many	TRBV13	TRBJ2-5	TGTGCCAGCAGCTTAAGACGGACAGCCGAAGAGACCCAGTACTTC	CASSLRRTAEETQYF
.	.	TRBV19	TRBJ2-5	TGTGCCAGTAGTATCGCCAGGGATGGGCAAGAGACCCAGTACTTC	CASSIARDGQETQYF
.	.	TRBV29-1	TRBJ1-1	TGCAGCGTTGACTTAGGGGCCTCTGAAACTTTCTTT	CSVDLGASETFF
.	many	TRBV19	TRBJ2-7	TGTGCCAGTAAACCTCAGGGTGCCAGCTCCTACGAGCAGTACTTC	CASKPQGASSYEQYF
.	.	TRBV7-2	TRBJ2-2	TGTGCCAGCAGCTTACGGGCTCAGGTCACCGGGGAGCTGTTTTTT	CASSLRAQVTGELFF
.	many	TRBV20-1	TRBJ2-3	TGCAGTGCTGTGGACGGGGGCACAGATACGCAGTATTTT	CSAVDGGTDTQYF
TRBD2	many	TRBV20-1	TRBJ2-3	TGCAGTCCTCTAGCGGGAGATACGCAGTATTTT	CSPLAGDTQYF
.	.	TRBV7-3	TRBJ2-2	TGTGCCAGCAGCATCGGGACAACCCTGAACACCGGGGAGCTGTTTTTT	CASSIGTTLNTGELFF
.	few	TRBV20-1	TRBJ1-5	TGCAGTGCGCAACAGGGTGGCAATCAGCCCCAGCATTTT	CSAQQGGNQPQHF
.	many	TRBV9	TRBJ2-1	TGTGCCAGCAGCGTTGGACAATACAATGAGCAGTTCTTC	CASSVGQYNEQFF
.	many	TRBV7-9	TRBJ2-6	TGTGCCAGCAGCTTAGGCTCTGGGGCCAACGTCCTGACTTTC	CASSLGSGANVLTF
TRBD2	few	TRBV2	TRBJ2-7	TGTGCCAGCCGGCGGAAGGGACTAGCGGGAGACGAGCAGTACTTC	CASRRKGLAGDEQYF
.	many	TRBV5-4	TRBJ2-6	TGTGCCAGCAGCCTATCTGGGGCCAACGTCCTGACTTTC	CASSLSGANVLTF
TRBD2	many	TRBV7-9	TRBJ2-3	TGTGCCAGCAGCTTGGGGCTCTGGGCGGGAGGGCCTGCAGATACGCAGTATTTT	CASSLGLWAGGPADTQYF
.	many	TRBV5-8	TRBJ2-3	TGTGCCAGCAGCTTGGTTGGGGCAGATACGCAGTATTTT	CASSLVGADTQYF
TRBD1	.	TRBV2	TRBJ2-2	TGTGTCAGCAGTAGACAGGGGGACACCGGGGAGCTGTTTTTT	CVSSRQGDTGELFF
.	many	TRBV29-1	TRBJ1-5	TGCAGCGCACGTTGGGGTGGGGGCAATCAGCCCCAGCATTTT	CSARWGGGNQPQHF
.	many	TRBV5-5	TRBJ1-1	TGTGCCAGCAGCTTGGTCTACGAAATGAACACTGAAGCTTTCTTT	CASSLVYEMNTEAFF